Following are 2 T cell receptor beta chains from one sample sequenced in a study of T cells in Graves' hyperthyroidism and ophthalmopathy (dated by TCRdb to between 2018 and 2020). Libraries were constructed by multiplex PCR. The data were produced on an Illumina HiSeq 2000. The TCR beta CDR3 regions were amplified from the RNA transcripts. The TCR CDR3 was subjected to a first round of RT-PCR using the HTBI primer set and the Qiagen OneStep RT-PCR kit. TCRdb handled the public reads itself, with Q25 trimming in fastp and clone calling in MiXCR, and kept productive beta chains. CDR3 protein duplicates are merged, each entry listing the most common genes and DNA. The sample includes under 400,000 distinct CDR3 sequences, with 15% to 20% observed a single time. The biggest ten clones account for 49% of the sample. Sequencing input: blood. The receptors were gathered from a woman aged 45 to 65 with Graves' hyperthyroidism.

The sample holds one count of this clonotype. The V call is TRBV10-3, the J call TRBJ2-1, with 9 bases lining up with TRBD2. Germline V gene lookup returns CDR1 ENHRY and CDR2 SYGVKD. The CDR3 consists of 15 residues. V lost 8 bases to trimming and J lost 7 bases; unmatched junction nucleotides: 12. CDR3 loop: CAIAGVAGAGNEQFF. CDR3 nucleotides: TGTGCCATCGCTGGCGTAGCGGGAGCCGGGAATGAGCAGTTCTTC.

In its sample, this clonotype was seen many times. CDR3 amino acids: CASASSRPPGNEQFF. The CDR3 DNA reads as TGTGCCAGCGCCTCTTCCCGGCCCCCTGGCAATGAGCAGTTCTTC. The chain links TRBV12-3 or TRBV12-4 to TRBJ2-1; D remains ambiguous. The V end lost 8 bases, the J end lost 6 bases, and 20 bases lay between the germline ends. The CDR3 consists of 15 residues.